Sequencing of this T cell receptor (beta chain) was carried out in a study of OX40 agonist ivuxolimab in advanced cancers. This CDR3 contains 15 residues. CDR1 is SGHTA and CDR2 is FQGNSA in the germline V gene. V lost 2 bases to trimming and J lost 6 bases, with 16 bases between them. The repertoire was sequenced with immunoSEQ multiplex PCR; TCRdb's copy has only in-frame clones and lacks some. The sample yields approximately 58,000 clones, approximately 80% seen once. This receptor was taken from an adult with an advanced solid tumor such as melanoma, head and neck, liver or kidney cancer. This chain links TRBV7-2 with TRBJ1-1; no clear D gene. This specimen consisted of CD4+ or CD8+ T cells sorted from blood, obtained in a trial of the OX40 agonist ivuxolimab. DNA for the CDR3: TGTGCCAGCAGCTTAATAGCAGCGGGTAGCGCTGAAGCTTTCTTT. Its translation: CASSLIAAGSAEAFF.